This entry lists 22 T cell receptor beta chains sequenced from one sample in a study of response to subunit inactivated influenza vaccine. In TCRdb, the RT-PCR reads were re-called with MiXCR into one record per CDR3 protein. The table shows 650,000 to 700,000 distinct CDR3 sequences, with 15% to 18% occurring only once. This material consisted of PBMCs from blood, taken less than 13 days after vaccination. The receptor source for this set is a man in his forties or fifties who received an inactivated influenza vaccine.

V usage is TRBV15 and J usage is TRBJ2-5, with D hard to call. Between the trimmed V and J ends, which lost 0 bases and 5 bases, there was a span of 13 bases. Germline CDR1 is LNHNV and CDR2 is YYDKDF (reference sequence). The CDR3 length is 15 residues. As DNA, the CDR3 is TGTGCCACCAGCAGAGATCCCAAACTGGGGGAGACCCAGTACTTC. It specifies CATSRDPKLGETQYF. The full variable domain, its missing parts supplied by reference TRBV15 and TRBJ2-5, is DAMVIQNPRYQVTQFGKPVTLSCSQTLNHNVMYWYQQKSSQAPKLLFHYYDKDFNNEADTPDNFQSRRPNTSFCFLDIRSPGLGDTAMYLCATSRDPKLGETQYFGPGTRLLVL.

The sample holds a few counts of this clonotype. The V gene is TRBV18, the J gene TRBJ1-6; D gene uncertain. V shed 1 base and J shed 8 bases, with 6 bases lying between them. This CDR3 is built from 13 residues. Germline-derived CDR1 and CDR2 are KGHSH and LQKENI. The CDR3 DNA sequence: TGTGCCAGCTCACCACAGTCGGATTCACCCCTCCACTTT. It translates to CASSPQSDSPLHF.

The chain links TRBV28 to TRBJ2-7; 7 positions agree with TRBD2. The CDR3 totals 16 residues. V shed 3 bases and J 0 bases; nucleotides not matched to a gene: 8. Germline values: CDR1 MDHEN, CDR2 SYDVKM. In nucleotides, the CDR3 is TGTGCCAGCAGTTTCCCCTTGGGGGGGGGCTCCTACGAGCAGTACTTC. This gives the protein CASSFPLGGGSYEQYF.

This clonotype was observed at least ten times. This rearrangement joins TRBV12-3 or TRBV12-4 to TRBJ2-7, with D uncertain. The V end was cut by 5 bases, the J end by 4 bases, with 9 bases between. The CDR3 extends over 12 amino acids. The CDR3 is CASSPALYEQYF. CDR3 coding DNA: TGTGCCAGCAGTCCGGCCCTATACGAGCAGTACTTC.

The chain is built from TRBV30 and TRBJ1-3, with D possibly TRBD1 on 5 matching bases. Germline assignment: CDR1 GTSNPN and CDR2 SVGIG (reference sequence). This CDR3 has 14 amino acids. The CDR3 loop reads CGLGQPNSGNTIYF. The CDR3 bases are TGTGGTCTCGGACAACCAAACTCTGGAAACACCATATATTTT. The complete variable domain, with remaining parts taken from reference TRBV30 and TRBJ1-3, reads SQTIHQWPATLVQPVGSPLSLECTVEGTSNPNLYWYRQAAGRGLQLLFYSVGIGQISSEVPQNLSASRPQDRQFILSSKKLLLSDSGFYLCGLGQPNSGNTIYFGEGSWLTVV.

V gene TRBV7-2 combines with J gene TRBJ2-3; 10 bases map to TRBD2. The CDR3 is 17 amino acids. Germline CDR1 and CDR2: SGHTA and FQGNSA. V was clipped by 5 bases and J by 3 bases; unmatched bases: 11. CDR3 sequence (DNA): TGTGCCAGCAGCCCAGTCCATCTAGCGGGAGCGACAGATACGCAGTATTTT. It specifies CASSPVHLAGATDTQYF.

This clonotype was observed at least ten times. The rearrangement links TRBV7-8 to TRBJ2-7; 7 bases map to TRBD1. CDR3 size: 13 residues. The germline gives CDR1 SGHVS, CDR2 FQNEAQ. V lost 5 bases and J lost 2; bases outside the gene matches: 3. The CDR3 loop is CASSRGQTYEQYF. CDR3 coding DNA: TGTGCCAGCAGCAGGGGACAGACCTACGAGCAGTACTTC.

This clonotype was counted between two and nine times. DNA for the CDR3: TGTGCCAGCAGCCCAGGGACACGACAACGAGCTTTCTTT. It encodes CASSPGTRQRAFF. The chain combines TRBV7-2 with TRBJ1-1; D may be TRBD1 (6 bases). Trimming cost V 5 bases and J 10 bases, with 17 bases left between them. The CDR3 has 13 amino acids. The germline V gene has CDR1 SGHTA and CDR2 FQGNSA.

For this clonotype: One junction end does not reproduce the germline sequence, and a read error may be involved. The chain carries TRBV20-1 and TRBJ2-7; D is ambiguous. The CDR3 is made up of 16 amino acids. Per germline, CDR1 DFQATT and CDR2 SNEGSKA (reference sequence). CDR3: CCARELLLREAYEQYF. CDR3 DNA: TGCTGTGCTAGAGAACTGCTACTCAGAGAGGCCTACGAGCAGTACTTC.

This clonotype showed up just once. The chain couples TRBV7-2 to TRBJ2-1, with D tentatively TRBD1 or TRBD2 (6 bases each). The V gene's germline CDR1 is SGHTA and CDR2 FQGNSA. Trimming pared 4 bases from V and 9 bases from J, leaving 16 bases between. The CDR3 spans 14 residues. The CDR3 spells CASSSVGGTGEQFF. The DNA for the CDR3 is TGTGCCAGCAGCTCCGTGGGGGGCACAGGTGAGCAGTTCTTC.

The chain combines TRBV5-8 with TRBJ2-2; no firm D call. CDR1 SGHTS and CDR2 YDEGEE come from the germline V gene. The germline V and J ends were trimmed by 5 bases and 0 bases, with 8 bases remaining between them. The CDR3 is made up of 14 amino acids. The CDR3 is CASSGRTNTGELFF. The CDR3 region has the DNA TGTGCCAGCAGTGGACGGACGAACACCGGGGAGCTGTTTTTT.

This clonotype was counted a few times. The V call is TRBV18, the J call TRBJ2-1; no firm D call. The CDR3 sequence is 15 residues long. V lost 3 bases and J lost 7, with 16 bases in between. The germline V gene has CDR1 KGHSH and CDR2 LQKENI. The CDR3 is CASSPPAPGGNEQFF. In DNA form, the CDR3 reads TGTGCCAGCTCACCCCCCGCGCCAGGTGGGAATGAGCAGTTCTTC.

This clonotype was counted between two and nine times. The rearrangement uses TRBV6-1 and TRBJ2-3; tentatively, D is TRBD1 (6 bases). The germline V and J ends were trimmed by 6 bases and 4 bases, with 17 bases remaining between them. The germline gives CDR1 MNHNS, CDR2 SASEGT. The CDR3 is made up of 15 amino acids. The CDR3, as DNA: TGTGCCAGCAGCTCAACAGGGAGAGGGCCAGATACGCAGTATTTT. Translating it yields CASSSTGRGPDTQYF.

This chain uses TRBV12-3 or TRBV12-4 with TRBJ1-6; D is unclear. The CDR3 sequence is 14 residues long. V was pared by 3 bases and J by 8 bases, with 11 bases between. Written as DNA, the CDR3 is TGTGCCAGCAGTTTCCCCGGAAGGGATTCACCCCTCCACTTT. Its translation is CASSFPGRDSPLHF.

This chain connects TRBV12-3 or TRBV12-4 to TRBJ1-1; D gene unclear. V was clipped by 3 bases and J by 6 bases, with 11 bases between them. The CDR3 spans 13 residues. The CDR3 DNA reads TGTGCCAGCAGTTTCGGAGGGAAAGCTGAAGCTTTCTTT. As protein: CASSFGGKAEAFF.

The rearrangement joins TRBV6-2 or TRBV6-3 to TRBJ2-7; TRBD2 might be the D (5 bases). Germline assignment: CDR1 MNHEY and CDR2 SVGEGT. CDR3 length: 15 residues. Trimming pared 3 bases from V and 6 bases from J, leaving 18 bases between. The CDR3 region is CASSYPAGSPPEQYF. CDR3 in DNA: TGTGCCAGCAGTTATCCGGCGGGTTCCCCTCCCGAGCAGTACTTC.

The chain employs TRBV20-1 and TRBJ2-3; 9 bases agree with TRBD2. The CDR3 loop spans 17 amino acids. Germline assignment: CDR1 DFQATT and CDR2 SNEGSKA (reference sequence). The V and J ends lost 0 bases and 6 bases, in that order; junction bases with no gene match: 13. The CDR3 DNA sequence: TGCAGTGCTAGAGATCCCCAGCGGGGGGTCTTTAGCGATACGCAGTATTTT. Translated, it gives CSARDPQRGVFSDTQYF.

A few counts support this clonotype. This chain uses TRBV5-6 with TRBJ2-7, with 7 bases matching TRBD1. In germline, CDR1 is SGHDT, CDR2 YYEEEE. V shed 2 bases and J 5 bases; nucleotides not matched to a gene: 10. CDR3 length: 15 amino acids. The CDR3 sequence: CASSFLDRVNDEQYF. Here the CDR3 DNA reads TGTGCCAGCAGCTTCTTAGACAGGGTTAATGACGAGCAGTACTTC.

This clonotype was detected a few times. V gene TRBV29-1 combines with J gene TRBJ2-1, with 9 bases matching TRBD2. Germline V gives CDR1 SQVTM, CDR2 ANQGSEA. This CDR3 comprises 16 residues. V was pared by 3 bases and J by 8 bases, with 14 bases of the junction left unmatched. CDR3 region: CSVDGKREARGYEQFF. DNA for the CDR3: TGCAGCGTTGATGGGAAGCGGGAGGCGCGGGGGTATGAGCAGTTCTTC.

This clonotype was observed at least ten times. One junction end does not reproduce the germline sequence, and a read error may be involved. This rearrangement joins TRBV7-2 to TRBJ2-2; D is undetermined. The germline V gene has CDR1 SGHTA and CDR2 FQGNSA. The CDR3 extends over 14 amino acids. CDR3 sequence (DNA): TGTGCCAGCAGTTTAGTTCCCTCAGCCGGGGAGCTGTTTTTT. Its translation is CASSLVPSAGELFF.

The chain employs TRBV5-1 and TRBJ2-7; D not certain. Trimming shortened V by 0 bases and J by 0 bases, and 7 bases separated the two germline ends. The germline gives CDR1 SGHRS, CDR2 YFSETQ. This CDR3 has 14 residues. CDR3: CASSLGAPSYEQYF. The CDR3 DNA reads TGCGCCAGCAGCTTGGGGGCACCCTCCTACGAGCAGTACTTC.

This clonotype was seen more than once but under ten times. This rearrangement joins TRBV29-1 to TRBJ2-7; D is ambiguous. The CDR3 spans 12 residues. CDR1 is SQVTM, CDR2 ANQGSEA, per germline. Trimming stripped 3 bases from V and 0 bases from J, with 6 bases between. CDR3 region: CSVEAASYEQYF. DNA of the CDR3: TGCAGCGTTGAGGCTGCCTCCTACGAGCAGTACTTC.